Listed below are T cell receptor beta chains from one sample, sequenced in a study of blood T cell repertoires in COVID-19. Using immunoSEQ multiplex PCR, the repertoire was profiled, and TCRdb retains in-frame clones only, with some absent. The table lists fewer than 80,000 clones, 80% to 95% of them singletons. The sample consisted of peripheral blood. The receptors come from a human donor in a cohort sampled during active COVID-19. CDR3s include the opening cysteine and the closing phenylalanine or tryptophan. D genes are given only for firm matches. Rows give clone size only sometimes, using once, few, many, or a class for an expanded clone.

d_gene: TRBD2
abundance: once
j_gene: TRBJ2-3
v_gene: TRBV4-1
CDR3nt: TGCGCCAGCAGCCCCCTAGGCGTTAGCGGGAGGTATACAGATACGCAGTATTTT
CDR3aa: CASSPLGVSGRYTDTQYF

d_gene: -
abundance: -
j_gene: TRBJ2-5
v_gene: TRBV4-2
CDR3nt: TGTGCCAGCAGCCAAGGGGGGGAGGGGGTCCAAGAGACCCAGTACTTC
CDR3aa: CASSQGGEGVQETQYF

d_gene: -
abundance: -
j_gene: TRBJ1-1
v_gene: TRBV19
CDR3nt: TGTGCCAGGGGGACACTAATGAACACTGAAGCTTTCTTT
CDR3aa: CARGTLMNTEAFF

d_gene: TRBD1
abundance: -
j_gene: TRBJ1-1
v_gene: TRBV18
CDR3nt: TGTGCCAACGCCCCCCGACAGGGAGCTTCCCCGGCTTTCTTT
CDR3aa: CANAPRQGASPAFF

d_gene: -
abundance: -
j_gene: TRBJ1-1
v_gene: TRBV2
CDR3nt: TGTGCCAGCAGTGCGGCGGTCACTGAAGCTTTCTTT
CDR3aa: CASSAAVTEAFF

d_gene: TRBD2
abundance: -
j_gene: TRBJ2-3
v_gene: TRBV7-9
CDR3nt: TGTGCCAGCAGCTTACAAGCGGGGGGCACAGATACGCAGTATTTT
CDR3aa: CASSLQAGGTDTQYF

d_gene: TRBD1
abundance: once
j_gene: TRBJ2-1
v_gene: TRBV5-5
CDR3nt: TGTGCCAGCAGCTTCGGGACAGCAAACAATGAGCAGTTCTTC
CDR3aa: CASSFGTANNEQFF

d_gene: -
abundance: -
j_gene: TRBJ2-2
v_gene: TRBV11-3
CDR3nt: TGTGCCAGCAGCTTAGCGGGAGAGTACGGGGAGCTGTTTTTT
CDR3aa: CASSLAGEYGELFF

d_gene: -
abundance: -
j_gene: TRBJ2-2
v_gene: TRBV29-1
CDR3nt: TGCAGCGTGGAGATCCCGAACACCGGGGAGCTGTTTTTT
CDR3aa: CSVEIPNTGELFF

d_gene: TRBD2
abundance: -
j_gene: TRBJ2-7
v_gene: TRBV5-1
CDR3nt: TGCGCCAGCAGCTTGCCCAGACTAGCGGGAGAAGGTGTGGACGAGCAGTACTTC
CDR3aa: CASSLPRLAGEGVDEQYF

d_gene: TRBD2
abundance: -
j_gene: TRBJ2-1
v_gene: TRBV4-2
CDR3nt: TGTGCCAGCAGCACGAGGGGCGGGAGCTCCTACAATGAGCAGTTCTTC
CDR3aa: CASSTRGGSSYNEQFF

d_gene: -
abundance: -
j_gene: TRBJ2-7
v_gene: TRBV28
CDR3nt: TGTGCCAGCAACCATTTACGACAGGCGGTCCACGAGCAGTACTTC
CDR3aa: CASNHLRQAVHEQYF